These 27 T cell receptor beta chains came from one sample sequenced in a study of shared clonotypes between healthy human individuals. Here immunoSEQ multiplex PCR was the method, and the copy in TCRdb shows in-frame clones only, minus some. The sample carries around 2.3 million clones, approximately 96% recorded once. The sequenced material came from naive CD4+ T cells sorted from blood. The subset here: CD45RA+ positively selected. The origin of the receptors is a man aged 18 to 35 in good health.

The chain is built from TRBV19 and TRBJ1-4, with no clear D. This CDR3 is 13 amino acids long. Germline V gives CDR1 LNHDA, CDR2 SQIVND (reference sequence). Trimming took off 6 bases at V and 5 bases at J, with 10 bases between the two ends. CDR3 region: CASRQRTNEKLFF. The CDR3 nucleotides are TGTGCCAGTAGGCAGCGTACAAATGAAAAACTGTTTTTT.

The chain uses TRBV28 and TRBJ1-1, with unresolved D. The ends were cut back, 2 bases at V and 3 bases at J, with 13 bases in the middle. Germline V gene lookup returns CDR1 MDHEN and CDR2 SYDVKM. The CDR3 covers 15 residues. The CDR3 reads CASSLHRSGDTEAFF. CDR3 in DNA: TGTGCCAGCAGTTTACACCGAAGCGGTGACACTGAAGCTTTCTTT. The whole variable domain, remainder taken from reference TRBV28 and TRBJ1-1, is DVKVTQSSRYLVKRTGEKVFLECVQDMDHENMFWYRQDPGLGLRLIYFSYDVKMKEKGDIPEGYSVSREKKERFSLILESASTNQTSMYLCASSLHRSGDTEAFFGQGTRLTVV.

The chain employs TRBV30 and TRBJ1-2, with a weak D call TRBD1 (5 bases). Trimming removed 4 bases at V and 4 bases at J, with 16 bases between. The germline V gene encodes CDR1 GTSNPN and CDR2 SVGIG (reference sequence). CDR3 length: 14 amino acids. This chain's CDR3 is CAWTLGRGPYGYTF. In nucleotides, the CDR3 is TGTGCCTGGACCCTAGGGAGGGGTCCCTATGGCTACACCTTC.

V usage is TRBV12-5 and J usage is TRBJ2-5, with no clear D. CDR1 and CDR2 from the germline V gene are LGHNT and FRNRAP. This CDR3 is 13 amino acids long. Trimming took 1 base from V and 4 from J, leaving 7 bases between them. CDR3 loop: CASGLGRRETQYF. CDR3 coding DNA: TGTGCTAGTGGTTTGGGTCGACGAGAGACCCAGTACTTC.

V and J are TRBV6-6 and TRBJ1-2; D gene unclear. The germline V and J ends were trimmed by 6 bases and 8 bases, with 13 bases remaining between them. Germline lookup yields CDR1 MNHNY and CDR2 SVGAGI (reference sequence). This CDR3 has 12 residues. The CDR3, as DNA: TGTGCCAGCAGCTTCGAGGGCGTAGGCTACACCTTC. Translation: CASSFEGVGYTF.

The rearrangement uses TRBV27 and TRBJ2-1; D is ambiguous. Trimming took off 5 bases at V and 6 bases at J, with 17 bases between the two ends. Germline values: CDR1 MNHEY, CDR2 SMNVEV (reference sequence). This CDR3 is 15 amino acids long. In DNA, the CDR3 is TGTGCCAGCAGTCCCTACACCGCAGGTAGCAATGAGCAGTTCTTC. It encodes CASSPYTAGSNEQFF.

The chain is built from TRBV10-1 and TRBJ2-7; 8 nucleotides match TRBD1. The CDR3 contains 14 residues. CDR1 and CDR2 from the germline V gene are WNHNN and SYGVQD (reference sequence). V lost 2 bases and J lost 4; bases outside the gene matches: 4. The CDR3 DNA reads TGCGCCAGCAGTGAGAGGACAGGGCCTTACGAGCAGTACTTC. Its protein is CASSERTGPYEQYF.

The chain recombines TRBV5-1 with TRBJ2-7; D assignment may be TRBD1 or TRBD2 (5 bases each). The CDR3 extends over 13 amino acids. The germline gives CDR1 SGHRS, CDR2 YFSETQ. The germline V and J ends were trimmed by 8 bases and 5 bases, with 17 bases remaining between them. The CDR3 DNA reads TGCGCCAGAACCGGGACCTTATCGGACGAGCAGTACTTC. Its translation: CARTGTLSDEQYF. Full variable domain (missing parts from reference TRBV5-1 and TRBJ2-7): KAGVTQTPRYLIKTRGQQVTLSCSPISGHRSVSWYQQTPGQGLQFLFEYFSETQRNKGNFPGRFSGRQFSNSRSEMNVSTLELGDSALYLCARTGTLSDEQYFGPGTRLTVT.

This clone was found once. CDR3 sequence: CASSPTGGAFPYGYTF. CDR3 in DNA: TGTGCCAGCTCTCCGACGGGGGGGGCATTCCCCTATGGCTACACCTTC. The chain has TRBV18 and TRBJ1-2; possible D gene TRBD1, 6 bases. V lost 6 bases, J lost 4 bases, and 21 bases lay in between. This CDR3 is built from 16 residues. CDR1 is KGHSH, CDR2 LQKENI, per germline.

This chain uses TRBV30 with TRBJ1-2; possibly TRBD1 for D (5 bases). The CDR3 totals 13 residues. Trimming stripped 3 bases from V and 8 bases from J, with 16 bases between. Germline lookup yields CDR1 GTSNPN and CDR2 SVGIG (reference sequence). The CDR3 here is CAWSHPGQRGYTF. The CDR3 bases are TGTGCCTGGAGCCATCCGGGGCAGAGAGGCTACACCTTC.

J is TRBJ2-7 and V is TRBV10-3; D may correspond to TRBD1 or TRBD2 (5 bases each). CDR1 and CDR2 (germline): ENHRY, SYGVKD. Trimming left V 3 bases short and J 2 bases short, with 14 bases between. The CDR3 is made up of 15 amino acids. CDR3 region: CAISDRRGSTYEQYF. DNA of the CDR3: TGTGCCATCAGTGATCGCCGGGGCTCCACCTACGAGCAGTACTTC.

DNA of the CDR3: TGTGCCAGTAGACAGCATGGGACAGGAGGAAGAACCTACGAGCAGTACTTC. Translation gives CASRQHGTGGRTYEQYF. The chain uses TRBV19 and TRBJ2-7; 8 bases align to TRBD1. The germline gives CDR1 LNHDA, CDR2 SQIVND (reference sequence). There are 17 residues in the CDR3. V dropped 6 bases and J dropped 2; count of bases not matched to a gene: 15.

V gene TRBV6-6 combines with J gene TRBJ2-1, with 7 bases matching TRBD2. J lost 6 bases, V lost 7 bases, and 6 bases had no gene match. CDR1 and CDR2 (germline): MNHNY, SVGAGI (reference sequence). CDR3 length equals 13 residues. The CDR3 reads CASNKGLVNEQFF. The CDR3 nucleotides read TGTGCCAGCAACAAAGGACTAGTCAATGAGCAGTTCTTC.

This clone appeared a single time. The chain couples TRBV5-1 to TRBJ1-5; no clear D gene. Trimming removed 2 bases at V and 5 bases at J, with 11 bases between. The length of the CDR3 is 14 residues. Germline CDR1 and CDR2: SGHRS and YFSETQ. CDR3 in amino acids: CASSFGEAHQPQHF. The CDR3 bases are TGCGCCAGCAGCTTTGGGGAGGCCCATCAGCCCCAGCATTTT. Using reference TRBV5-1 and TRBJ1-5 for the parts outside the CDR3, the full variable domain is KAGVTQTPRYLIKTRGQQVTLSCSPISGHRSVSWYQQTPGQGLQFLFEYFSETQRNKGNFPGRFSGRQFSNSRSEMNVSTLELGDSALYLCASSFGEAHQPQHFGDGTRLSIL.

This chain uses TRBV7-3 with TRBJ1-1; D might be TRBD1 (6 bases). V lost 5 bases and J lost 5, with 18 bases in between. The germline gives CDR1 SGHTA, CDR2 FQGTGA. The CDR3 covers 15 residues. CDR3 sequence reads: CASSPSGGAGTEAFF. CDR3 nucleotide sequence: TGTGCCAGCAGCCCCAGTGGGGGGGCTGGGACTGAAGCTTTCTTT.

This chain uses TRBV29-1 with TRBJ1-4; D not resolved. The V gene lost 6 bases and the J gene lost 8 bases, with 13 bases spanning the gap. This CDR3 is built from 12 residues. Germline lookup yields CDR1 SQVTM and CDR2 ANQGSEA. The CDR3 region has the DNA TGCAGCGTGGTCTGGACTGGGGAAAAACTGTTTTTT. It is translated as CSVVWTGEKLFF.

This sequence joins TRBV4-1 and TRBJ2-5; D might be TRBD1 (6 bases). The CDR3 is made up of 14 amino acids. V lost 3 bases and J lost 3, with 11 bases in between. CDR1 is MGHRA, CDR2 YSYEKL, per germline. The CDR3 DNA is TGCGCCAGCAGCCATGCCGCAGGGGAAGAGACCCAGTACTTC. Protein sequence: CASSHAAGEETQYF.

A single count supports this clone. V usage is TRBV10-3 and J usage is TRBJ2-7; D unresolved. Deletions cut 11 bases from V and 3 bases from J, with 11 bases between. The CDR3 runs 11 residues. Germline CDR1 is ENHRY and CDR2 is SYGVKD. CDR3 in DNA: TGTGCCGCCGGCCCTCTCTACGAGCAGTACTTC. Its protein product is CAAGPLYEQYF.

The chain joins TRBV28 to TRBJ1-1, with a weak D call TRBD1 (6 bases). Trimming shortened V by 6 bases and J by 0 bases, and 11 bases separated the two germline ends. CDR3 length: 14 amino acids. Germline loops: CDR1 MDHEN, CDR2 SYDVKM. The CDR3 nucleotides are TGTGCCAGCAGGCGGACAGCTTTGAACACTGAAGCTTTCTTT. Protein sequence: CASRRTALNTEAFF. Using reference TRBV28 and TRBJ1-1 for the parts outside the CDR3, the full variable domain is DVKVTQSSRYLVKRTGEKVFLECVQDMDHENMFWYRQDPGLGLRLIYFSYDVKMKEKGDIPEGYSVSREKKERFSLILESASTNQTSMYLCASRRTALNTEAFFGQGTRLTVV.

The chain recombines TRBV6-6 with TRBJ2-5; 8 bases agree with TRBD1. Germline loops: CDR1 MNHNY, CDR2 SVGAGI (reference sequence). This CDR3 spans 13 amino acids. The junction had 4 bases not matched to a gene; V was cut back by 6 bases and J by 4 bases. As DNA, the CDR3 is TGTGCCAGCAGCGGGGACAGGAGAGAGACCCAGTACTTC. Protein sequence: CASSGDRRETQYF.

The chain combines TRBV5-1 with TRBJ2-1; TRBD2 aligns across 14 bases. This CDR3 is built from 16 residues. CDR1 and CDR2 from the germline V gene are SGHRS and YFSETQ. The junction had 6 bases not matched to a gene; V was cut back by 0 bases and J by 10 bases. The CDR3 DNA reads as TGCGCCAGCAGCTTGGCGACTAGCGGGAGGGCCGGGGAGCAGTTCTTC. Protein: CASSLATSGRAGEQFF.

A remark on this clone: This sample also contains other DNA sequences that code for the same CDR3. The DNA of the CDR3 is TGTGCCAGCAGCGTCGACTCTAACTATGGCTACACCTTC. Encoded protein: CASSVDSNYGYTF. The chain employs TRBV9 and TRBJ1-2; no clear D gene. The CDR3 runs 13 residues. V was pared by 2 bases and J by 0 bases, with 5 bases between. From germline, CDR1 is SGDLS and CDR2 YYNGEE.

DNA for the CDR3: TGTGCCACCGAGGGGACTAGCATACAAGAGACCCAGTACTTC. As protein: CATEGTSIQETQYF. The chain is built from TRBV7-9 and TRBJ2-5, with 9 bases that match TRBD2. The V segment lost 10 bases and the J segment 2 bases; nucleotides outside the gene matches: 8. This CDR3 region has 14 residues. CDR1 and CDR2 from the germline V gene are SEHNR and FQNEAQ (reference sequence).

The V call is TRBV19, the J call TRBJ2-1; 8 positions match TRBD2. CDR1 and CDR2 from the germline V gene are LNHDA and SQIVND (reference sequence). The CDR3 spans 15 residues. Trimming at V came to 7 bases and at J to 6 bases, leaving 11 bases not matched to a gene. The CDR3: CASTPGLAGRNEQFF. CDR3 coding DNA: TGTGCCAGTACCCCTGGGCTAGCGGGCCGCAATGAGCAGTTCTTC.

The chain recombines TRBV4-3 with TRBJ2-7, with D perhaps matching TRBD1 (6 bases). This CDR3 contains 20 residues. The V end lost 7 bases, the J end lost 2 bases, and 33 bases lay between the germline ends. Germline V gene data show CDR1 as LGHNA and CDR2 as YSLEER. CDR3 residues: CASTPTEATDRLKQTYEQYF. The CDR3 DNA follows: TGCGCCAGCACCCCTACTGAGGCCACGGACAGACTAAAACAAACCTACGAGCAGTACTTC.

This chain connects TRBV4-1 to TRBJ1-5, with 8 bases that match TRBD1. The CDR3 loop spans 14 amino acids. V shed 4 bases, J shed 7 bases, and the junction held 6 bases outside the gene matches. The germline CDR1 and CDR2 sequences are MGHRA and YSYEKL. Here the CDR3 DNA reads TGCGCCAGCAGCCGGGAAGACAGGGGACAGCCCCAGCATTTT. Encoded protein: CASSREDRGQPQHF.

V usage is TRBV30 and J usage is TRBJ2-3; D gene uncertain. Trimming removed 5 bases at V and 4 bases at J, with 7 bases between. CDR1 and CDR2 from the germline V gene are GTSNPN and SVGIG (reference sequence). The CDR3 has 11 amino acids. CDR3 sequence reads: CAWQVSDTQYF. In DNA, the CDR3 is TGTGCCTGGCAAGTATCAGATACGCAGTATTTT.